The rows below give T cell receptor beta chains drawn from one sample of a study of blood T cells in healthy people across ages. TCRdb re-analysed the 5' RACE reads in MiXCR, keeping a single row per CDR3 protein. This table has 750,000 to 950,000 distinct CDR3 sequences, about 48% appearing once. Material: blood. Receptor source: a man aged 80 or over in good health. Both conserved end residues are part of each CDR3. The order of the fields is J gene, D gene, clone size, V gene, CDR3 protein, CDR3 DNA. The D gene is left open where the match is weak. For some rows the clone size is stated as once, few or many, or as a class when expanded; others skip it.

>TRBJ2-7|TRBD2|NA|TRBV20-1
CSAGLAGVEHEQYF
TGCAGTGCTGGACTAGCGGGAGTTGAACACGAGCAGTACTTC
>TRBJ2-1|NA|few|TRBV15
CATSTYNEQFF
TGTGCCACCAGCACTTACAATGAGCAGTTCTTC
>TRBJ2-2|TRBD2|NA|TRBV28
CASIRGLVGTGELFF
TGTGCCAGCATTCGGGGACTAGTCGGGACCGGGGAGCTGTTTTTT
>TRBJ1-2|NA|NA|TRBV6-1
CASTHRGGAGYGYTF
TGTGCCAGCACCCATCGGGGGGGCGCAGGCTATGGCTACACCTTC
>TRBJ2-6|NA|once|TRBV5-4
CASSLAWGSGANVLTF
TGTGCCAGCAGCTTGGCCTGGGGAAGTGGGGCCAACGTCCTGACTTTC
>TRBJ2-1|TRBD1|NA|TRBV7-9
CASSLGRAGTGGANEQFF
TGTGCCAGCAGCTTAGGGAGGGCCGGGACAGGGGGCGCAAATGAGCAGTTCTTC
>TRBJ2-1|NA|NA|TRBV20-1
CSARLDRRRDEQFF
TGCAGTGCTAGGTTGGACAGGAGGAGGGATGAGCAGTTCTTC
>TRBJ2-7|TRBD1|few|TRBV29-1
CSVSDRAHYEQYF
TGCAGCGTTTCCGACAGGGCCCACTACGAGCAGTACTTC
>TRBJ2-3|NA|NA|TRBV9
CASSVGGGASDTQYF
TGTGCCAGCAGCGTAGGAGGGGGGGCCTCAGATACGCAGTATTTT
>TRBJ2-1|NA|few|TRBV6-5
CASSRDINNEQFF
TGTGCCAGCAGTAGGGACATCAACAATGAGCAGTTCTTC
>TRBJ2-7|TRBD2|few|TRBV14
CASSQVGTSSGGSEQYF
TGTGCCAGCAGCCAAGTAGGGACTAGCTCCGGGGGATCCGAGCAGTACTTC
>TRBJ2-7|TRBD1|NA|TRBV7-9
CASQGIGQGVIHEQYF
TGTGCCAGCCAGGGGATTGGACAGGGGGTAATCCACGAGCAGTACTTC
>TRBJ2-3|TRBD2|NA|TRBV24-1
CATSDLTSGKADTQYF
TGTGCCACCAGTGATTTGACTAGCGGGAAGGCAGATACGCAGTATTTT
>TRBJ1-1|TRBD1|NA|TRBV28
CASSPGGVDTEAFF
TGTGCCAGCAGCCCAGGGGGAGTAGACACTGAAGCTTTCTTT
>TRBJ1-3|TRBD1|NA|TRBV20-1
CSARDLRGPGNTIYF
TGCAGTGCTAGAGATCTCAGGGGGCCTGGAAACACCATATATTTT
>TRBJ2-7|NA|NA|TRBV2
CASSESGSFIYEQYF
TGTGCCAGCAGTGAATCCGGGTCCTTCATCTACGAGCAGTACTTC
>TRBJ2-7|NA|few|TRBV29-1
CSVELNYEQYF
TGCAGCGTTGAACTGAACTACGAGCAGTACTTC
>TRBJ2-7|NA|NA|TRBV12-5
CASDTETDRQGPYEQYF
TGTGCTAGTGACACTGAAACTGATAGGCAGGGTCCCTACGAGCAGTACTTC
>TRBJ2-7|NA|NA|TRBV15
CATSRERIAFVHEQYF
TGTGCCACCAGCAGAGAGAGGATAGCGTTTGTACACGAGCAGTACTTC
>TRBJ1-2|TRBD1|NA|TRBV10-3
CAISNATGFYGYTF
TGTGCCATCAGTAATGCGACAGGGTTCTATGGCTACACCTTC
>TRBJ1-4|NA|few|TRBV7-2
CASRPSGAGEKLFF
TGTGCCAGCCGCCCCAGCGGGGCCGGTGAAAAACTGTTTTTT
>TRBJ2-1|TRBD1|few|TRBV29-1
CSVEPRGLDSNEQFF
TGCAGCGTTGAACCTAGGGGGCTGGACTCTAATGAGCAGTTCTTC
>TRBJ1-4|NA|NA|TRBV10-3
CAISGGEKLFF
TGTGCCATCAGTGGCGGCGAAAAACTGTTTTTT
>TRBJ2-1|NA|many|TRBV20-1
CSARDTSRHEQFF
TGCAGTGCTAGAGATACTAGCAGGCATGAGCAGTTCTTC
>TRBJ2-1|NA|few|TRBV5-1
CASSLEPSRSYNEQFF
TGCGCCAGCAGCTTGGAGCCTAGCCGGTCCTACAATGAGCAGTTCTTC
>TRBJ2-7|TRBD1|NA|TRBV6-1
CASTSRDRGPVEQYF
TGTGCCAGCACCTCCCGGGACAGGGGGCCGGTCGAGCAGTACTTC
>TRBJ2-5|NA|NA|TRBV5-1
CASSTNMGSGETQYF
TGCGCCAGCAGCACAAATATGGGTTCGGGGGAGACCCAGTACTTC
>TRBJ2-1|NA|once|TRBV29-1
CSVLAGRINEQFF
TGCAGCGTTTTAGCAGGGCGAATTAATGAGCAGTTCTTC
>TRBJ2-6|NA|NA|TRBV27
CASSRRQDNVLTF
TGTGCCAGCAGCCGGAGACAGGACAACGTCCTGACTTTC
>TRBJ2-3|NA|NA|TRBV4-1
CASTEQGGDWRYAYF
TGCGCCAGCACCGAACAAGGGGGGGATTGGAGATACGCGTATTTT
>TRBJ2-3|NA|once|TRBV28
CASVSGSNRDTQYF
TGTGCCAGTGTATCAGGATCCAACAGGGATACGCAGTATTTT
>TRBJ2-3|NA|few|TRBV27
CASSPFKAGVRYAYF
TGTGCCAGCAGTCCATTTAAGGCAGGGGTCAGATACGCGTATTTT
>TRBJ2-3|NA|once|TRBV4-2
CASSQDGSGGRYAYF
TGTGCCAGCAGCCAAGACGGGTCTGGGGGTAGATACGCGTATTTT
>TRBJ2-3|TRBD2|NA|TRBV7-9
CASSSSSGTTDTQYF
TGTGCCAGCAGCTCCTCTAGCGGTACCACAGATACGCAGTATTTT
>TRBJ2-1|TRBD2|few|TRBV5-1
CASSLLGLARDEQFF
TGCGCCAGCAGCTTATTGGGACTAGCGAGGGATGAGCAGTTCTTC
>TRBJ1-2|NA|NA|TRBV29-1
CSVLSLNYGYTF
TGCAGCGTTTTGAGTCTTAACTATGGCTACACCTTC
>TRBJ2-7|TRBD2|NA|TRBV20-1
CSASPFSGNSYEQYF
TGCAGTGCTAGTCCCTTCAGCGGGAACTCCTACGAGCAGTACTTC
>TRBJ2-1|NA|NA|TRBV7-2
CASSLGRQYFYNEQFF
TGTGCCAGCAGCTTAGGGCGGCAATATTTCTACAATGAGCAGTTCTTC
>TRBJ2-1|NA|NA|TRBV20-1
CSASSGLEEQFF
TGCAGTGCTAGTTCAGGGTTGGAGGAGCAGTTCTTC
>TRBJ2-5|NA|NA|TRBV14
CASSPRTPGMSQETQYF
TGTGCCAGCAGCCCCCGGACTCCAGGAATGTCTCAAGAGACCCAGTACTTC
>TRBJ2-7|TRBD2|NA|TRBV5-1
CASSANPPGLAGAYEQYF
TGCGCCAGCAGCGCGAACCCCCCCGGACTAGCGGGAGCCTACGAGCAGTACTTC
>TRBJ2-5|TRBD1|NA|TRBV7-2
CASSLWDRGISKTQYF
TGTGCCAGCAGCTTATGGGACAGGGGGATTTCAAAGACCCAGTACTTC
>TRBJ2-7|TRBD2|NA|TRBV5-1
CASRAREGRSDEQYF
TGCGCCAGCAGGGCTAGGGAGGGGCGGTCGGATGAGCAGTACTTC
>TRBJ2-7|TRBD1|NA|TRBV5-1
CASSSYGTGVYEQYF
TGCGCCAGCAGCTCCTACGGCACAGGGGTTTACGAGCAGTACTTC
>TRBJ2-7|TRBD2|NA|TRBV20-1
CSATTSGGVSYEQYF
TGCAGTGCTACCACTAGCGGGGGGGTCTCCTACGAGCAGTACTTC
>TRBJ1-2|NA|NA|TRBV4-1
CASSQGPGQNYGYTF
TGCGCCAGCAGCCAAGGACCTGGACAGAACTATGGCTACACCTTC
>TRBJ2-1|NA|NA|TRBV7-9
CASSFALGGGGDEQFF
TGTGCCAGCAGCTTCGCCCTAGGGGGAGGTGGAGATGAGCAGTTCTTC
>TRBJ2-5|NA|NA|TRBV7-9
CASSPAEVWYQETQYF
TGTGCCAGCAGCCCAGCTGAGGTTTGGTACCAAGAGACCCAGTACTTC
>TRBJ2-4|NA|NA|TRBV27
CASSLYGGAKNIQYF
TGTGCCAGCAGTTTATATGGGGGGGCCAAAAACATTCAGTACTTC
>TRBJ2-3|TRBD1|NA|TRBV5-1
CASSLGGQGGDYKNRYAYF
TGCGCCAGCAGCTTGGGGGGACAGGGTGGCGACTATAAGAACAGATACGCGTATTTT